The next 32 T cell receptor beta chains were all read from a single sample in a study of blood T cell repertoires in COVID-19 (dated by TCRdb to between 2020 and 2021). The protocol used for the library was the immunoSEQ multiplex PCR assay. TCRdb re-hosts the immuneACCESS table, in-frame sequences only. Its copies lack some clones; in the studies checked, an unresolved V gene accounts for under half of them, and the cause for the rest is not known. This sample has 65,000 to 80,000 clones in its table, and around 90% of those were observed once. About 6.1% of the sample belongs to the ten largest clones. Sequenced input: peripheral blood. These TCRs come from a human donor in a cohort sampled during active COVID-19.

This rearrangement joins TRBV29-1 to TRBJ1-4; a weak D match, TRBD1 (5 bases). V lost 5 bases and J lost 8, with 15 bases in between. The length of the CDR3 is 13 residues. Germline V gene lookup returns CDR1 SQVTM and CDR2 ANQGSEA. The CDR3 bases are TGCAGCGTTTCATCCTCAGGGAGGGAAAAACTGTTTTTT. It is translated as CSVSSSGREKLFF.

This chain connects TRBV2 to TRBJ2-7; D remains ambiguous. CDR1 SNHLY and CDR2 FYNNEI come from the germline V gene. This CDR3 has 11 amino acids. The V end lost 7 bases, the J end lost 7 bases, and 11 bases lay between the germline ends. This chain's CDR3 is CASTSRLEQYF. The CDR3 DNA is TGTGCCAGCACCTCTAGGCTGGAGCAGTACTTC.

The chain combines TRBV12-3 or TRBV12-4 with TRBJ1-2; D unclear. V lost 8 bases and J lost 0, with 7 bases in between. CDR3 length equals 12 residues. CDR3 protein: CASSTTNYGYTF. The DNA for the CDR3 is TGTGCCAGCTCGACAACTAACTATGGCTACACCTTC.

The V and J genes are TRBV27 and TRBJ2-3; no clear D gene. Deletions cut 4 bases from V and 4 bases from J, with 12 bases between. The CDR3 totals 14 residues. Germline V gene data show CDR1 as MNHEY and CDR2 as SMNVEV (reference sequence). In nucleotides, the CDR3 is TGTGCCAGCAGTTCCCAATCGGTCGCAGATACGCAGTATTTT. Translated, it gives CASSSQSVADTQYF.

This clone was found once. This rearrangement joins TRBV3-1 (or the pseudogene TRBV3-2) to TRBJ2-7; the match to TRBD2 covers 9 bases. Trimming at V came to 3 bases and at J to 0 bases, leaving 15 bases not matched to a gene. This CDR3 is built from 19 residues. Per the germline V gene, CDR1 is LGHDT and CDR2 is YNNKEL (reference sequence). The CDR3 sequence: CASSQPGTSSPRSSYEQYF. The CDR3 nucleotides read TGTGCCAGCAGCCAGCCCGGGACTAGCTCCCCCCGGAGCTCCTACGAGCAGTACTTC.

The chain is built from TRBV30 and TRBJ2-7; 10 nucleotides line up with TRBD2. V gave up 2 bases and J gave up 4 bases; unmatched junction bases: 2. This CDR3 spans 13 amino acids. The V gene's germline CDR1 is GTSNPN and CDR2 SVGIG (reference sequence). The CDR3 DNA follows: TGTGCCTGGAGTAGCGGGGGGGCATACGAGCAGTACTTC. Translation gives CAWSSGGAYEQYF.

This clone came up once. The genes are TRBV24-1 and TRBJ1-2, with 7 bases lining up with TRBD1. Germline values: CDR1 KGHDR, CDR2 SFDVKD. The V gene end was trimmed by 4 bases and the J gene end by 7 bases; junction bases not matched to a gene: 5. The CDR3 has 13 residues. CDR3 residues: CATSDSTGFGYTF. CDR3 DNA sequence: TGTGCCACCAGTGACTCGACAGGGTTTGGCTACACCTTC.

The gene calls are TRBV5-1 and TRBJ2-5; 8 nucleotides match TRBD1. Germline-derived CDR1 and CDR2 are SGHRS and YFSETQ. V trimming: 0 bases; J trimming: 0 bases; junction bases outside the gene matches: 1. CDR3 length equals 15 residues. The CDR3 DNA is TGCGCCAGCAGCTTGGACAGGGGGTACCAAGAGACCCAGTACTTC. Its translation is CASSLDRGYQETQYF.

The chain uses TRBV14 and TRBJ2-7; a weak D match, TRBD1 (6 bases). CDR1 and CDR2 from the germline V gene are SGHDN and FVKESK. Trimming took off 5 bases at V and 1 base at J, with 9 bases between the two ends. The CDR3 spans 13 residues. The CDR3 region is CASSDRNSYEQYF. The DNA of the CDR3 is TGTGCCAGCAGCGACAGGAATTCCTACGAGCAGTACTTC.

The chain joins TRBV3-1 (or the pseudogene TRBV3-2) to TRBJ1-2; possible D gene TRBD1, 6 bases. Germline V lookup: CDR1 LGHDT, CDR2 YNNKEL (reference sequence). The CDR3 is 14 residues long. Between the trimmed V and J ends, which lost 3 bases and 2 bases, there was a span of 10 bases. The CDR3 sequence is CASSHFGTNYGYTF. The CDR3 DNA follows: TGTGCCAGCAGCCATTTTGGGACAAACTATGGCTACACCTTC.

J is TRBJ2-3 and V is TRBV18; 8 bases agree with TRBD1. CDR3 length: 21 amino acids. The V gene end was trimmed by 3 bases and the J gene end by 3 bases; junction bases not matched to a gene: 23. Germline CDR1 KGHSH, CDR2 LQKENI. The CDR3 coding sequence is TGTGCCAGCTCACCGTTCGATATCTCGTCAGGGGGCGCGCCTGGGACAGATACGCAGTATTTT. It codes for CASSPFDISSGGAPGTDTQYF.

This clone was counted between two and nine times. The chain couples TRBV4-1 to TRBJ1-2; D is unresolved. The V end lost 1 base, the J end lost 2 bases, and 11 bases lay between the germline ends. CDR3 length equals 15 residues. Germline V CDR1 and CDR2: MGHRA, YSYEKL. The CDR3 coding sequence is TGCGCCAGCAGCCAAGTCTGGGCTACAAACTATGGCTACACCTTC. This translates into CASSQVWATNYGYTF.

The rearrangement joins TRBV10-3 to TRBJ2-3; D may be TRBD1 (5 bases). V was shortened by 7 bases and J by 5 bases, with 16 bases between the two germline ends. The germline V gene has CDR1 ENHRY and CDR2 SYGVKD. The CDR3 is made up of 14 amino acids. The chain's CDR3 is CAITQDQQGDTQYF. CDR3 in DNA: TGTGCCATCACTCAGGACCAGCAGGGAGATACGCAGTATTTT.

The rearrangement uses TRBV3-1 (or the pseudogene TRBV3-2) and TRBJ2-5, with 14 bases lining up with TRBD2. This CDR3 contains 15 residues. Trimming took 4 bases from V and 4 from J; bases not matched to a gene: 2. CDR1 LGHDT and CDR2 YNNKEL come from the germline V gene (reference sequence). The CDR3 loop reads CASSRGLAGGETQYF. The CDR3 DNA follows: TGTGCCAGCAGCCGAGGACTAGCGGGGGGAGAGACCCAGTACTTC.

The chain's CDR3 is CASSSLAGVNTGELFF. The CDR3 DNA reads as TGTGCCAGCAGCTCATTAGCGGGGGTGAACACCGGGGAGCTGTTTTTT. This chain connects TRBV7-6 to TRBJ2-2; 9 bases match TRBD2. Germline values: CDR1 SGHVS, CDR2 FNYEAQ. V was pared by 4 bases and J by 1 base, with 4 bases of the junction left unmatched. The CDR3 is 16 amino acids.

The CDR3: CASGRTGSSYEQYF. As DNA, the CDR3 is TGTGCCAGCGGACGGACAGGAAGCTCCTACGAGCAGTACTTC. The chain recombines TRBV5-8 with TRBJ2-7, with 7 bases that match TRBD1. Germline assignment: CDR1 SGHTS and CDR2 YDEGEE. There are 14 residues in the CDR3. J lost 0 bases, V lost 7 bases, and 7 bases had no gene match.

This chain connects TRBV10-1 to TRBJ1-5, with a tentative D call TRBD1 (5 bases). Germline lookup yields CDR1 WNHNN and CDR2 SYGVQD (reference sequence). This CDR3 is built from 12 residues. Trimming cost V 6 bases and J 5 bases, with 8 bases left between them. The chain's CDR3 is CASRTGDQPQHF. The CDR3 coding sequence is TGCGCCAGCAGAACAGGAGATCAGCCCCAGCATTTT.

The chain joins TRBV6-5 to TRBJ2-7; 9 bases line up with TRBD1. V lost 5 bases and J lost 6; bases outside the gene matches: 5. The CDR3 runs to 13 residues. Germline CDR1 reads MNHEY; CDR2 reads SVGAGI. The CDR3 protein is CASSRGQGSEQYF. The CDR3 DNA follows: TGTGCCAGCAGTCGGGGACAGGGTTCCGAGCAGTACTTC.

The genes are TRBV4-1 and TRBJ1-2; 8 nucleotides line up with TRBD1. The germline gives CDR1 MGHRA, CDR2 YSYEKL. Germline trimming cut 1 base from V and 6 bases from J; bases unmatched to any gene: 7. This CDR3 is built from 15 residues. In nucleotides, the CDR3 is TGCGCCAGCAGCCAAGGGGCACCGACAGGGGATGGCTACACCTTC. This gives the protein CASSQGAPTGDGYTF.

V usage is TRBV10-2 and J usage is TRBJ2-2; maybe TRBD1 (5 bases). Trimming took 6 bases from V and 4 from J, leaving 6 bases between them. The germline gives CDR1 WSHSY, CDR2 SAAADI. The CDR3 totals 12 residues. CDR3 in amino acids: CASRDSTGELFF. CDR3 nucleotide sequence: TGCGCCAGCAGAGACAGCACCGGGGAGCTGTTTTTT.

This clone has just a few counts. J is TRBJ2-7 and V is TRBV27; 13 nucleotides agree with TRBD2. The CDR3 consists of 16 residues. The J segment lost 2 bases and the V segment lost 6 bases, leaving 7 bases of the junction unmatched. Germline V lookup: CDR1 MNHEY, CDR2 SMNVEV (reference sequence). The CDR3: CASSPGLAGIPYEQYF. DNA of the CDR3: TGTGCCAGCAGCCCGGGACTAGCGGGGATCCCCTACGAGCAGTACTTC.

This chain connects TRBV5-8 to TRBJ2-3; 7 bases align to TRBD1. After removal of 4 bases from V and 6 bases from J, the junction contained 5 bases not matched to a gene. The CDR3 has 13 residues. Per the germline V gene, CDR1 is SGHTS and CDR2 is YDEGEE. CDR3 DNA: TGTGCCAGCAGCAAAGGACAGGTGGATACGCAGTATTTT. Translating it yields CASSKGQVDTQYF.

This chain's CDR3 is CASSLQGVPYEQYF. CDR3 nucleotide sequence: TGTGCCAGCAGCTTACAGGGGGTGCCCTACGAGCAGTACTTC. The chain recombines TRBV9 with TRBJ2-7, with 8 bases matching TRBD1. Trimming at V came to 4 bases and at J to 2 bases, leaving 5 bases not matched to a gene. CDR3 length equals 14 residues. Looked up from germline, CDR1 is SGDLS and CDR2 is YYNGEE. Full variable domain (outside the CDR3, taken from reference TRBV9 and TRBJ2-7): DSGVTQTPKHLITATGQRVTLRCSPRSGDLSVYWYQQSLDQGLQFLIQYYNGEERAKGNILERFSAQQFPDLHSELNLSSLELGDSALYFCASSLQGVPYEQYFGPGTRLTVT.

V usage is TRBV7-3 and J usage is TRBJ2-2; D call uncertain. This CDR3 has 13 amino acids. V was pared by 3 bases and J by 3 bases, with 5 bases between. Germline-derived CDR1 and CDR2 are SGHTA and FQGTGA. The CDR3 sequence: CASSFRDTGELFF. In nucleotides, the CDR3 is TGTGCCAGCAGCTTCCGGGACACCGGGGAGCTGTTTTTT. Full variable domain (remainder filled in from reference TRBV7-3 and TRBJ2-2): GAGVSQTPSNKVTEKGKYVELRCDPISGHTALYWYRQSLGQGPEFLIYFQGTGAADDSGLPNDRFFAVRPEGSVSTLKIQRTERGDSAVYLCASSFRDTGELFFGEGSRLTVL.

This clone has a handful of counts. V and J are TRBV9 and TRBJ2-3; TRBD2 matches at 7 bases. Germline CDR1 SGDLS, CDR2 YYNGEE. This CDR3 is built from 16 residues. The V segment lost 0 bases and the J segment 1 base; nucleotides outside the gene matches: 5. CDR3 sequence: CASSVDGGEGTDTQYF. DNA for the CDR3: TGTGCCAGCAGCGTAGATGGGGGGGAGGGCACAGATACGCAGTATTTT.

This chain connects TRBV6-2 or TRBV6-3 to TRBJ2-1; weak D call: TRBD1 (6 bases). V lost 5 bases to trimming and J lost 1 base, with 12 bases between them. Germline CDR1 reads MNHEY; CDR2 reads SVGEGT. The CDR3 is 15 amino acids. The CDR3 reads CASSTRGWSYNEQFF. The CDR3 DNA is TGTGCCAGCAGTACCAGGGGATGGTCCTACAATGAGCAGTTCTTC.

The V and J genes are TRBV12-5 and TRBJ2-6; D might be TRBD2 (6 bases). Germline V gene sequence: CDR1 LGHNT, CDR2 FRNRAP. V was pared by 5 bases and J by 0 bases, with 8 bases between. The CDR3 is 15 residues long. CDR3 nucleotides: TGTGCTAGTGGTAGGGGAGGCTCTGGGGCCAACGTCCTGACTTTC. It is translated as CASGRGGSGANVLTF.

This chain connects TRBV10-3 to TRBJ2-5; 7 bases match TRBD1. CDR1 and CDR2 from the germline V gene are ENHRY and SYGVKD. CDR3 size: 14 residues. The ends lost 10 bases at V and 0 bases at J; junction bases unmatched: 8. CDR3 loop: CATRDRMNQETQYF. The CDR3 coding sequence is TGTGCCACCCGGGACAGAATGAACCAAGAGACCCAGTACTTC.

V is TRBV18 and J is TRBJ1-6; tentative D call: TRBD1 (6 bases). The CDR3 runs 19 residues. The V gene's germline CDR1 is KGHSH and CDR2 LQKENI. V was trimmed by 3 bases and J by 6 bases, leaving 24 bases between them. The CDR3 bases are TGTGCCAGCTCACCCCGGGGGGGCGAGCTACCTCTCGGTAATTCACCCCTCCACTTT. Protein: CASSPRGGELPLGNSPLHF.

The J gene is TRBJ2-1, the V gene TRBV5-4; possibly TRBD2 for D (7 bases). Trimming pared 2 bases from V and 8 bases from J, leaving 14 bases between. CDR1 and CDR2 (germline): SGHNT, YYREEE (reference sequence). The CDR3 has 14 residues. The CDR3 nucleotides read TGTGCCAGCAGCTTTGTGGGGGGGCCCCATGAGCAGTTCTTC. Protein sequence: CASSFVGGPHEQFF.

The genes are TRBV19 and TRBJ1-2; D may be TRBD1 (5 bases). The V gene lost 6 bases and the J gene lost 5 bases, with 16 bases spanning the gap. CDR3 size: 14 residues. Germline V gives CDR1 LNHDA, CDR2 SQIVND (reference sequence). This chain's CDR3 is CASSPDSVGYGYTF. The CDR3 nucleotides are TGTGCCAGTAGCCCTGACAGTGTGGGGTATGGCTACACCTTC.

The V and J genes are TRBV27 and TRBJ2-1, with 8 bases lining up with TRBD1. The J segment lost 2 bases and the V segment lost 3 bases, leaving 3 bases of the junction unmatched. This CDR3 region has 15 residues. The V gene's germline CDR1 is MNHEY and CDR2 SMNVEV (reference sequence). CDR3 in amino acids: CASSFGQGPYNEQFF. In DNA, the CDR3 is TGTGCCAGCAGTTTTGGACAGGGCCCCTACAATGAGCAGTTCTTC.